Listed here are 3 T cell receptor beta chains from one sample, sequenced in a study of identical twins. TCRdb used MiXCR to reprocess the 5' RACE reads, holding one entry per CDR3 protein. The repertoire has some 1,700,000 distinct CDR3 sequences, roughly a third of them found once; the top ten carry 0.25% to 0.3%. Sequenced input: cord blood. The receptor source for this set is a newborn girl in good health.

This clonotype has just one count. The chain recombines TRBV27 with TRBJ1-6; 8 bases map to TRBD1. Germline CDR1 MNHEY, CDR2 SMNVEV (reference sequence). The CDR3 is 15 amino acids. Trimming at V came to 1 base and at J to 7 bases, leaving 3 bases not matched to a gene. The CDR3 spells CASSLYYRGNSPLHF. CDR3 sequence (DNA): TGTGCCAGCAGTTTATATTACAGGGGGAATTCACCCCTCCACTTT.

The rearrangement joins TRBV29-1 to TRBJ1-1, with 10 bases lining up with TRBD1. V dropped 6 bases and J dropped 0; count of bases not matched to a gene: 10. CDR1 and CDR2 (germline): SQVTM, ANQGSEA. The CDR3 sequence is 16 residues long. The CDR3 reads CSVAPGQGFMNTEAFF. Here the CDR3 DNA reads TGCAGCGTGGCCCCGGGACAGGGGTTTATGAACACTGAAGCTTTCTTT. The entire variable domain, with the rest obtained from reference TRBV29-1 and TRBJ1-1, is as follows: SAVISQKPSRDICQRGTSLTIQCQVDSQVTMMFWYRQQPGQSLTLIATANQGSEATYESGFVIDKFPISRPNLTFSTLTVSNMSPEDSSIYLCSVAPGQGFMNTEAFFGQGTRLTVV.

V usage is TRBV10-3 and J usage is TRBJ2-7; the D gene could be TRBD1 or TRBD2 (5 bases each). Germline loops: CDR1 ENHRY, CDR2 SYGVKD. Trimming removed 6 bases at V and 3 bases at J, with 18 bases between. The CDR3 has 15 amino acids. The CDR3 protein is CAIRPTGRRVYEQYF. CDR3 bases: TGTGCCATCAGGCCTACGGGGCGGAGAGTCTACGAGCAGTACTTC.